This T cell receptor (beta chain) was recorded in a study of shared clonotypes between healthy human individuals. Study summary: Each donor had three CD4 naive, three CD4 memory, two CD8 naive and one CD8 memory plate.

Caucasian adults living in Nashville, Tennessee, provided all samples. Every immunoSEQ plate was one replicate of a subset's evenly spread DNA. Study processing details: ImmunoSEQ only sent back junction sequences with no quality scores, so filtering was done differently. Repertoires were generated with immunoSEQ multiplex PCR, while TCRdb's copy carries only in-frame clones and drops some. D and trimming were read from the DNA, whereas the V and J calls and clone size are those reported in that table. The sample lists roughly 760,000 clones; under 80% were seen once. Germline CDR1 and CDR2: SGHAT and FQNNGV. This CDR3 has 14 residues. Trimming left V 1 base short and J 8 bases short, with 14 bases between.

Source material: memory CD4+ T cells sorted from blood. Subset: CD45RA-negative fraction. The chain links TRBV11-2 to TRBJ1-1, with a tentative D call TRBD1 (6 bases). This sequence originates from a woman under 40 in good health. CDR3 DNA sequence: TGTGCCAGCAGCTTAGGCGGGGGGCGGGTGGAAGCTTTCTTT. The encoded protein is CASSLGGGRVEAFF.